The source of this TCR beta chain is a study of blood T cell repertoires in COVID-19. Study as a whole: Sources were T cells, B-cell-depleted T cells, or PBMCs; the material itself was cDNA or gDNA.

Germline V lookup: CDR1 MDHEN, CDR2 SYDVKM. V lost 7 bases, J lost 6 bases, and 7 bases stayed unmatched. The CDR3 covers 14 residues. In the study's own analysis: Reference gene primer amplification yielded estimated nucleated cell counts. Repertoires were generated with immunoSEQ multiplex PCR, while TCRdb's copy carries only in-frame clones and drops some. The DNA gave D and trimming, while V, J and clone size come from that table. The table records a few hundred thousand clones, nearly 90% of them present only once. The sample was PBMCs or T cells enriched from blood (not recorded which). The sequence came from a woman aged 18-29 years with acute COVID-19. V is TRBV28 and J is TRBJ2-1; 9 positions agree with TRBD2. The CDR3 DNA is TGTGCCAGCAACCGACTAGCGGAAAGCAATGAGCAGTTCTTC. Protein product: CASNRLAESNEQFF.